The 6 T cell receptor beta chains in this list originate from one sample, sequenced in a study of identical twins. MiXCR, applied by TCRdb to the 5' RACE reads, yields one record per CDR3 protein. The data contain about 720,000 distinct CDR3 sequences, 8% to 9% of them singletons. This same sample was also taken into another study, of yellow fever vaccine responses in identical twins.

Material: PBMCs. Receptors originate from a woman between 18 and 30 years old in good health.

There are many counts of this clonotype. The chain has TRBV5-1 and TRBJ2-1; 8 bases map to TRBD2. The CDR3 is 15 amino acids. Losses at the gene ends were 4 bases for V and 7 bases for J; bases not matched to a gene: 10. Germline assignment: CDR1 SGHRS and CDR2 YFSETQ. The DNA for the CDR3 is TGCGCCAGCAGCCCCGGGCTAGCGGGTACTAATGAGCAGTTCTTC. Translation gives CASSPGLAGTNEQFF.

This clonotype came up a few times. CDR3 loop: CASSDSAVPRNIQYF. As DNA, the CDR3 is TGCGCCAGCAGTGATTCGGCGGTTCCGCGGAACATTCAGTACTTC. The V call is TRBV10-2, the J call TRBJ2-4; D is uncertain. This CDR3 comprises 15 residues. The V end lost 3 bases, the J end lost 7 bases, and 16 bases lay between the germline ends. The germline V gene has CDR1 WSHSY and CDR2 SAAADI.

The table lists this clonotype with a few counts. The rearrangement uses TRBV3-1 and TRBJ2-1, with 8 bases fitting TRBD2. J gave up 6 bases and V 2 bases, and 6 bases lay outside the gene matches. Germline values: CDR1 LGHDT, CDR2 YNNKEL (reference sequence). CDR3 length: 15 amino acids. The CDR3 is CASSQPGLAGNEQFF. The CDR3 DNA reads as TGTGCCAGCAGCCAACCCGGGCTAGCGGGCAATGAGCAGTTCTTC.

V usage is TRBV9 and J usage is TRBJ2-1; 12 nucleotides agree with TRBD2. The germline gives CDR1 SGDLS, CDR2 YYNGEE. The CDR3 loop spans 18 amino acids. The J segment lost 7 bases and the V segment lost 4 bases, leaving 15 bases of the junction unmatched. The CDR3 reads CASSPETSGGSSWNEQFF. The CDR3 DNA reads as TGTGCCAGCAGCCCGGAGACTAGCGGGGGAAGCTCTTGGAATGAGCAGTTCTTC.

The gene calls are TRBV29-1 and TRBJ2-1, with D maybe TRBD2 (6 bases). CDR3 length equals 12 residues. Germline assignment: CDR1 SQVTM and CDR2 ANQGSEA. The V end lost 7 bases, the J end lost 6 bases, and 13 bases lay between the germline ends. In DNA, the CDR3 is TGCAGCGGGGTGCGGGACCGCAATGAGCAGTTCTTC. This translates into CSGVRDRNEQFF.

This clonotype was recorded a few times. The rearrangement uses TRBV15 and TRBJ1-2; 11 bases line up with TRBD1. V lost 3 bases to trimming and J lost 4 bases; unmatched junction nucleotides: 10. The CDR3 is 17 amino acids. Germline V gene data show CDR1 as LNHNV and CDR2 as YYDKDF (reference sequence). For the CDR3, the DNA is TGTGCCACCAGCAGCGGCGGACAGGGGGCTACCCGCTATGGCTACACCTTC. Amino acids: CATSSGGQGATRYGYTF.